The TCR beta chain described here comes from a study of T-cell memory formation after mild COVID-19. Study-level background: TCR clusters were mostly donor specific.

Regarding this clonotype: The antigen remains undetermined.

Study-level points and caveats: A subset of responding clones appeared in pre-infection memory, suggesting cross-reactive memory joined. CD4+ bias marked clones expanding day 15 to 37, unlike balanced contracting clones.

Constant-segment-primed 5'RACE gave TCR alpha and TCR beta cDNA libraries with sample barcodes and UMIs. TCRdb re-derived calls from the 5' RACE reads in MiXCR, one entry per CDR3 protein. The repertoire holds fewer than 250,000 distinct CDR3 sequences, with over 15% as singletons. Sequencing was performed on PBMCs or a T cell subset sorted from them (not recorded which). The receptor's source is an adult woman who had mild COVID-19 (a few samples of this study predate the infection). Cell type and time point are not known.

The CDR3 protein is CASSFRVNTEAFF. Here the CDR3 DNA reads TGTGCCAGCAGCTTCAGGGTGAACACTGAAGCTTTCTTT. The chain links TRBV3-1 to TRBJ1-1; D perhaps matches TRBD1 (5 bases). CDR1 is LGHDT, CDR2 YNNKEL, per germline (reference sequence). The V and J ends lost 5 bases and 0 bases respectively, with 7 bases between them. The CDR3 is 13 amino acids.